This TCR beta chain was obtained from a study of shared clonotypes between healthy human individuals. Study details: Per donor, three plates held CD4 naive cells, three held CD4 memory, two held CD8 naive and one held CD8 memory. Overall study findings and caveats: Relative to their counterparts shared across all four donors, non-shared clonotypes exhibited diminished generation probabilities. It was expected that sequencing depth would affect clonotype sharing among donors. Genetic and exposure-history diversity was limited by the few donors.

On this clone itself: Antigen unknown.

Unmatched junction bases numbered 5, after V lost 2 bases and J lost 7 bases. Looked up from germline, CDR1 is ENHRY and CDR2 is SYGVKD. This CDR3 contains 14 residues. Assay: immunoSEQ multiplex PCR; the TCRdb copy retains only in-frame clones and omits some. Of under 1,900,000 clones listed, 98% are singletons. This sequence was found in a man aged 25 to 40 in good health. This chain links TRBV10-3 with TRBJ2-5; 9 bases map to TRBD2. Material for sequencing was naive CD4+ T cells sorted from blood. Stated subset: CD45RA+ positively selected. CDR3 protein: CAISEGLAHGTQYF. CDR3 nucleotides: TGTGCCATCAGTGAGGGACTAGCGCACGGGACCCAGTACTTC.